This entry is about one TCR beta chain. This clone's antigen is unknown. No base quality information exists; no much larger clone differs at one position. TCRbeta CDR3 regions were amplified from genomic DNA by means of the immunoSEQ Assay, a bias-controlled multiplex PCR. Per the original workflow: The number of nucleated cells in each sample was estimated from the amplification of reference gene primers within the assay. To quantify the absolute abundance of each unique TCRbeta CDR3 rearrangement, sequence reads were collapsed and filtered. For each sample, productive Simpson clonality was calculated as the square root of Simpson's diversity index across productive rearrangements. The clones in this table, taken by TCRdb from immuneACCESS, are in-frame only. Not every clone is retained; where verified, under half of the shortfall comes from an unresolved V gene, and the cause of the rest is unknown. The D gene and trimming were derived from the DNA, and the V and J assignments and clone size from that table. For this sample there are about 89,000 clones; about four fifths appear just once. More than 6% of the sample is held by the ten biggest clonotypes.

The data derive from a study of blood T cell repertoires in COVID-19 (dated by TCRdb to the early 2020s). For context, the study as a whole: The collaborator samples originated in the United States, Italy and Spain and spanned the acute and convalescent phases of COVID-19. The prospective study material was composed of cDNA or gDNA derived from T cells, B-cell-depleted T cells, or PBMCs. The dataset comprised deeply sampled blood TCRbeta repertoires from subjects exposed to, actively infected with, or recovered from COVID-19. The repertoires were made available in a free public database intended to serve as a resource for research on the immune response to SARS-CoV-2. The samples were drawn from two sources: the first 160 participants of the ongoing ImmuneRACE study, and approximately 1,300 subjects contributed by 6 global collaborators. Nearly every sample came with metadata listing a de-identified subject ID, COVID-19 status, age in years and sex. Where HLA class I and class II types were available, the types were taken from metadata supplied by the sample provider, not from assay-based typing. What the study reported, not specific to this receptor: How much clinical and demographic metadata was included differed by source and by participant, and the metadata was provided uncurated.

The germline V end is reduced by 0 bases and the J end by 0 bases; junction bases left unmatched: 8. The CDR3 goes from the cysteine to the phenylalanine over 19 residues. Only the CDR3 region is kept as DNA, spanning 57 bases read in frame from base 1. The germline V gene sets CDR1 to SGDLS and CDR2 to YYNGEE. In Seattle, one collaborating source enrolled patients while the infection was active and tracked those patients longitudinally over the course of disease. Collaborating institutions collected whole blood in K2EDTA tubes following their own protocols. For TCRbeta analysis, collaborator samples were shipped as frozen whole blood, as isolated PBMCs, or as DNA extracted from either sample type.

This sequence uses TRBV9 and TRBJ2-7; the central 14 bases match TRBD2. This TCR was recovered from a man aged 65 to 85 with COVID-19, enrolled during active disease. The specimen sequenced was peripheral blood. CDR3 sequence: CASSVGGLAGAQSSYEQYF. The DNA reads TGTGCCAGCAGCGTAGGGGGACTAGCGGGGGCTCAGAGCTCCTACGAGCAGTACTTC.